This is a list of T cell receptor beta chains from one sample in a study of CD8+ T cells in alopecia areata. Sequenced by immunoSEQ multiplex PCR; TCRdb stores in-frame clones only, minus some. The table has 70,000 or so clones, about 30% seen once; the top ten hold just under 15%. The sequences come from CD8+ T cells sorted from blood, collected at week 4, from a patient treated with tofacitinib. The receptors stem from a human donor with alopecia areata. Each CDR3 is given with its conserved first and last residue. The D gene is left open where the match is weak. Clone size is given for some rows only: seen once, a few or many times, or a class if the clone is expanded.

j_gene	v_gene	abundance	d_gene	CDR3nt	CDR3aa
TRBJ2-2	TRBV19	-	TRBD1	TGTGCCAGTAGTCCAGGGGGCTCCGGGGAGCTATTTTTT	CASSPGGSGELFF
TRBJ2-2	TRBV6-6	few	-	TGTGCCAGCACCCCAAGAGTCAGGAGCCGGGGCGGGGAGCTGTTTTTT	CASTPRVRSRGGELFF
TRBJ1-1	TRBV29-1	-	-	TGCAGCGTAAGGCATGCGGCAACTGAAGCTTTCTTT	CSVRHAATEAFF
TRBJ1-2	TRBV7-9	-	-	TGTGCCAGCAGCTTGGGCAGGGCCATCGATGGCTACACCTTC	CASSLGRAIDGYTF
TRBJ2-7	TRBV29-1	-	-	TGCAGCGTTGTTAGCTTGAAGAGCGAGCAGTACTTC	CSVVSLKSEQYF
TRBJ1-2	TRBV29-1	-	TRBD1	TGCAGCGGGGGATTGGACAGGGTGGGCTACACCTTC	CSGGLDRVGYTF
TRBJ1-4	TRBV7-9	-	TRBD1	TGTGCCAGCAGCTTACCCAGGGGGACGATCGAAAAACTGTTTTTT	CASSLPRGTIEKLFF
TRBJ2-3	TRBV4-1	-	-	TGCGCCAGCAGCCAAGCCGCCGGGACCATAGATACGCAGTATTTT	CASSQAAGTIDTQYF
TRBJ2-3	TRBV23-1	-	TRBD1	TGCGCCAGCAGTCCGGGACAGGGAATCCCTAGCACAGATACGCAGTATTTT	CASSPGQGIPSTDTQYF
TRBJ2-7	TRBV7-9	-	TRBD2	TGTGCCAGCAGCCCGAGTGGACTAGCGGGCGCCTACGAGCAGTACTTC	CASSPSGLAGAYEQYF
TRBJ2-7	TRBV6-5	few	TRBD2	TGTGCCAGCAGTTACTCGGCTAGCGGGAGCTACGAGCAGTACTTC	CASSYSASGSYEQYF
TRBJ1-1	TRBV29-1	few	-	TGCAGCGTTGAAGGGGGCCGAAAGGCTTTCTTT	CSVEGGRKAFF
TRBJ2-7	TRBV19	-	TRBD2	TGTGCCAGTGCAGCGGGAGGTGCCTACGAGCAGTACTTC	CASAAGGAYEQYF
TRBJ1-5	TRBV27	-	-	TGTGCCAGCAGTTTTAGCAATCAGCCCCAGCATTTT	CASSFSNQPQHF
TRBJ2-6	TRBV4-1	few	-	TGCGCCAGCAGCCAAGACTACGCGGGACGACTGGGGACTGGGGCCAACGTCCTGACTTTC	CASSQDYAGRLGTGANVLTF
TRBJ2-1	TRBV6-5	-	TRBD1	TGTGCCACGACAGGGAACAATGAGCAGTTCTTC	CATTGNNEQFF
TRBJ2-5	TRBV23-1	-	-	TGCGCCAGCCTTCCGGGGTTCCAGACCCAGTACTTC	CASLPGFQTQYF
TRBJ2-7	TRBV27	-	-	TGTGCCAGCAGTTTAGCACAGGGATACGAGCAGTACTTC	CASSLAQGYEQYF
TRBJ2-1	TRBV30	few	-	TGTGCCTGGTGGGACTACAATGAGCAGTTCTTC	CAWWDYNEQFF
TRBJ2-6	TRBV4-1	few	-	TGCGCCAGCAGCCCTCACCCTCCTGGGGCCAACGTCCTGACTTTC	CASSPHPPGANVLTF
TRBJ2-1	TRBV7-2	-	TRBD1	TGTGCCAGCAGCCCAGGGGGCGCCTACAATGAGCAGTTCTTC	CASSPGGAYNEQFF
TRBJ2-2	TRBV29-1	-	TRBD2	TGCAGCGTTAATGGGCTAGCGGGAGTTAAGAACACCGGGGAGCTGTTTTTT	CSVNGLAGVKNTGELFF
TRBJ1-1	TRBV5-6	-	-	TGTGCCAGCAGCCCGGGACGGGAACTAGCTTTCTTT	CASSPGRELAFF
TRBJ2-7	TRBV27	many	-	TGTGCCAGCAGTTACACGCCCGACGAGCAGTACTTC	CASSYTPDEQYF
TRBJ1-3	TRBV7-9	-	TRBD1	TGTGCCAGCAGCCCGACAGGGAGTTCTGGAAACACCATATATTTT	CASSPTGSSGNTIYF
TRBJ2-7	TRBV7-2	-	-	TGTGCCAGCAGCTTAGTAGGATCCGAGCAGTACTTC	CASSLVGSEQYF